This T cell receptor (beta chain) was recorded in a study of blood T cell repertoires in COVID-19. On the study more broadly: Whether acute or convalescent, the COVID-19 samples came from the United States, Italy and Spain. Sources were T cells, B-cell-depleted T cells, or PBMCs; the material itself was cDNA or gDNA.

Profiling relied on immunoSEQ multiplex PCR, and the TCRdb table lists in-frame clones only, not all of them. This table holds under 140,000 clones, 82% found once. The CDR3 has 13 residues. The germline V gene encodes CDR1 MDHEN and CDR2 SYDVKM. V lost 6 bases, J lost 6 bases, and 5 bases stayed unmatched. The chain joins TRBV28 to TRBJ1-5; 7 positions agree with TRBD1. Sequencing used peripheral blood. This clonotype was obtained from a woman in her sixties with acute or convalescent COVID-19. The CDR3 sequence is CASSTGDVQPQHF. The DNA of the CDR3 is TGTGCCAGCAGCACAGGGGATGTTCAGCCCCAGCATTTT.